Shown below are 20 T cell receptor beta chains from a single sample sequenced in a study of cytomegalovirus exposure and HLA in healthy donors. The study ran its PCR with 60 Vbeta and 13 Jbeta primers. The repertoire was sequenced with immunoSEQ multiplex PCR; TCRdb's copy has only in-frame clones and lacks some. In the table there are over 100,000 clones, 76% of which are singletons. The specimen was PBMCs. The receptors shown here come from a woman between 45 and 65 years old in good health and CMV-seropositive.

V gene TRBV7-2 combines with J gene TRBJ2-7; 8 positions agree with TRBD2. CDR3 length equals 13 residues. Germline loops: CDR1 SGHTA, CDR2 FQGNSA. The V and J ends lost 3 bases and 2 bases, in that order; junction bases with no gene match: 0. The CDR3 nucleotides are TGTGCCAGCAGCTTTAGCGGGACCTACGAGCAGTACTTC. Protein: CASSFSGTYEQYF.

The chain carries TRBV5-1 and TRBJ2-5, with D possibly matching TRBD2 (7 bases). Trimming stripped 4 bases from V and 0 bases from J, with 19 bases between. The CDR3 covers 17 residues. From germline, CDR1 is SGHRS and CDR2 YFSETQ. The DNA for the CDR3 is TGCGCCAGCAGCCCCACTCGGGGGCTAGCGGACCAAGAGACCCAGTACTTC. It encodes CASSPTRGLADQETQYF.

This chain's CDR3 is CRGGDGYTF. The CDR3 DNA reads TGCAGAGGGGGCGATGGCTACACCTTC. V is TRBV20-1 and J is TRBJ1-2; TRBD1 matches at 7 bases. The CDR3 loop spans 9 amino acids. Germline lookup yields CDR1 DFQATT and CDR2 SNEGSKA (reference sequence).

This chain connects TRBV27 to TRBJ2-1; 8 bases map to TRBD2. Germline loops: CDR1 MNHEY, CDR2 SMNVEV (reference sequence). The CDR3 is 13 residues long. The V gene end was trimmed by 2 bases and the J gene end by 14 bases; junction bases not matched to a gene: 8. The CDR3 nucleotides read TGTGCCAGCAGTTTACCTCGGGGGGGGGATGAGTTCTTC. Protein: CASSLPRGGDEFF.

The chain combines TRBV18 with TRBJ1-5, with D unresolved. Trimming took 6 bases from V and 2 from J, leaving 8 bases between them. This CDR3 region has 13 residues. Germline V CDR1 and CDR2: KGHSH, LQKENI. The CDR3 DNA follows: TGTGCCAGCTCGTCCGGAGGCAATCAGCCCCAGCATTTT. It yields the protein CASSSGGNQPQHF.

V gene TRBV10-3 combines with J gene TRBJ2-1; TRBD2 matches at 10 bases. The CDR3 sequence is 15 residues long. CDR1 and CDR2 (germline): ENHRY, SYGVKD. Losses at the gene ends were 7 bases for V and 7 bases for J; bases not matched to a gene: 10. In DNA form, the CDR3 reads TGTGCCATCACCCGTGGGCCTAGCGGGAGTAATGAGCAGTTCTTC. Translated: CAITRGPSGSNEQFF.

Written as DNA, the CDR3 is TGTGCCAGTGGACAGGACATACCACATCAGCCCCAGCATTTT. Protein: CASGQDIPHQPQHF. The J gene is TRBJ1-5, the V gene TRBV19, with 7 bases aligning to TRBD1. Trimming cost V 8 bases and J 5 bases; bases outside gene matches: 9. Per germline, CDR1 LNHDA and CDR2 SQIVND (reference sequence). This CDR3 has 14 residues.

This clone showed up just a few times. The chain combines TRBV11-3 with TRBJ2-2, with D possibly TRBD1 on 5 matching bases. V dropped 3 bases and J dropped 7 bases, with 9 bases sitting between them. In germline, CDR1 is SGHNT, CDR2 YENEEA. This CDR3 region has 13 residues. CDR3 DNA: TGTGCCAGCAGCTTCAGGGTAGACGGGGAGCTGTTTTTT. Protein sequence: CASSFRVDGELFF.

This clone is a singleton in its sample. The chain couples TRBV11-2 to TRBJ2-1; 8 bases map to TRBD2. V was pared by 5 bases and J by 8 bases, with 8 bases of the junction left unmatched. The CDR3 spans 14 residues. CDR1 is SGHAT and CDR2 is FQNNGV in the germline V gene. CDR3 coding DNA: TGTGCCAGCAGCCCAGGGACTAGTTTACATGAGCAGTTCTTC. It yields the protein CASSPGTSLHEQFF.

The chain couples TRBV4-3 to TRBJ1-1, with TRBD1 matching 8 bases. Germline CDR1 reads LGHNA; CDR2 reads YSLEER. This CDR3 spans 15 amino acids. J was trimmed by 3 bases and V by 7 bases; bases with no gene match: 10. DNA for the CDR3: TGCGCCAGCACTCCAGGGGGCCCTGGGGACACTGAAGCTTTCTTT. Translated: CASTPGGPGDTEAFF.

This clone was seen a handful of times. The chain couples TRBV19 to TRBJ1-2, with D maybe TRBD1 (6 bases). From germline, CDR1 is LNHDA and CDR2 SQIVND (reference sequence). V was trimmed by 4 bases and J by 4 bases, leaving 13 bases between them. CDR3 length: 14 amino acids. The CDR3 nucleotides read TGTGCCAGTAGTAAATGGGACAACAGCTATGGCTACACCTTC. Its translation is CASSKWDNSYGYTF.

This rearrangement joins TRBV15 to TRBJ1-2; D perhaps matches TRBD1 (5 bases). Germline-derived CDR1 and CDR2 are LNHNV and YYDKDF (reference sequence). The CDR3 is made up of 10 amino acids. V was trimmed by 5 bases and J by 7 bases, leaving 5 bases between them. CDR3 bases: TGTGCCACCAGCCAGGGTGGCTACACCTTC. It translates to CATSQGGYTF.

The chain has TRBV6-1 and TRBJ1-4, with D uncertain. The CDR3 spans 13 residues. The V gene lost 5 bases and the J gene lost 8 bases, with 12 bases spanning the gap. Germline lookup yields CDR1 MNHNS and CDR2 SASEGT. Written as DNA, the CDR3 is TGTGCCAGCAGTCGGGGAGATCGGGAAAAACTGTTTTTT. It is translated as CASSRGDREKLFF.

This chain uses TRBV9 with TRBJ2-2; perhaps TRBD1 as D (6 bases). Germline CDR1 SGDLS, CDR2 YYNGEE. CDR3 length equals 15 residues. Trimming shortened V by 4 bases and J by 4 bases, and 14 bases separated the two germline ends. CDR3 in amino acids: CASSLEDRRTGELFF. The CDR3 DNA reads TGTGCCAGCAGCCTCGAGGACAGACGCACCGGGGAGCTGTTTTTT.

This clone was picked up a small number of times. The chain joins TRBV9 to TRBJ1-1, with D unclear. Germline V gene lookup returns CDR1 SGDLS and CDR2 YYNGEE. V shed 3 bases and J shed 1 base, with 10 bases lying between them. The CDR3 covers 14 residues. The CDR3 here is CASSADLTNTEAFF. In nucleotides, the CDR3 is TGTGCCAGCAGCGCGGACTTAACGAACACTGAAGCTTTCTTT.

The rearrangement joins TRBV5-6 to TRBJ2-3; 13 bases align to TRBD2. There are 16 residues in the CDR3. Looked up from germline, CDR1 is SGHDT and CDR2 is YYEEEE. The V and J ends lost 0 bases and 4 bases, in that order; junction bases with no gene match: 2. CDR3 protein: CASSLGTSGSADTQYF. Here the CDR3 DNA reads TGTGCCAGCAGCTTGGGGACTAGCGGGAGCGCAGATACGCAGTATTTT. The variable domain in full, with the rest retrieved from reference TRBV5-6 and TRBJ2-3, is DAGVTQSPTHLIKTRGQQVTLRCSPKSGHDTVSWYQQALGQGPQFIFQYYEEEERQRGNFPDRFSGHQFPNYSSELNVNALLLGDSALYLCASSLGTSGSADTQYFGPGTRLTVL.

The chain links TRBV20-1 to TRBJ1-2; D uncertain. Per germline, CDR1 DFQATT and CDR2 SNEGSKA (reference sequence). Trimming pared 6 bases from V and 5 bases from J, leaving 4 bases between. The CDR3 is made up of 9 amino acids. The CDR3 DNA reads TGCAGTGCCCTATATGGCTACACCTTC. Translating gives CSALYGYTF.

DNA for the CDR3: TGTGCCACCATAGGGGCGACAGGGGCCAACGTCCTGACTTTC. It is translated as CATIGATGANVLTF. The rearrangement joins TRBV6-5 to TRBJ2-6, with D possibly TRBD1 on 5 matching bases. Germline V gene lookup returns CDR1 MNHEY and CDR2 SVGAGI. The CDR3 consists of 14 residues. V lost 10 bases to trimming and J lost 4 bases, with 14 bases between them.

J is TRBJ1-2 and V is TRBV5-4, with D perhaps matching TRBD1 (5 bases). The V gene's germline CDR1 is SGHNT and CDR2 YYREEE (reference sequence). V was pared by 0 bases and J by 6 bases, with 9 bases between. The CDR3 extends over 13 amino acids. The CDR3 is CASSLAGGNGYTF. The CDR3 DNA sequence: TGTGCCAGCAGCTTGGCCGGGGGGAATGGCTACACCTTC.

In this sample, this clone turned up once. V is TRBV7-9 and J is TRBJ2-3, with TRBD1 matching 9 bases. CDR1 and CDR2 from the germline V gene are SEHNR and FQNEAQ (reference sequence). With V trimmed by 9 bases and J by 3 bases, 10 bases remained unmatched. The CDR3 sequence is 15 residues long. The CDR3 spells CASTEGTGRTDTQYF. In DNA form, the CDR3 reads TGTGCCAGTACAGAAGGGACAGGGAGAACAGATACGCAGTATTTT.